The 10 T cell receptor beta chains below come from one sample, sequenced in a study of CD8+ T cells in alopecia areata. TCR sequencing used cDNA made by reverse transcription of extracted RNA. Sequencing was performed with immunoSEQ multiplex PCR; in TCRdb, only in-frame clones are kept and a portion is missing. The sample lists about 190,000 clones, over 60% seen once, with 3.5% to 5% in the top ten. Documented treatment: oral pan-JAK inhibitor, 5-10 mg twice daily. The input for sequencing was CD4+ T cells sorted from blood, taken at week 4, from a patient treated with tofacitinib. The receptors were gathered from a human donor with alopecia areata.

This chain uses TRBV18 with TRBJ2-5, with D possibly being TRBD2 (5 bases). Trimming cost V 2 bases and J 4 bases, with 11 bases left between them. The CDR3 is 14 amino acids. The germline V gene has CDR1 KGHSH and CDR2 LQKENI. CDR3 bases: TGTGCCAGCTCACCAAACCCCGGAGGAGAGACCCAGTACTTC. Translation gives CASSPNPGGETQYF. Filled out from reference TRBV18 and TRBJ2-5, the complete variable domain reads NAGVMQNPRHLVRRRGQEARLRCSPMKGHSHVYWYRQLPEEGLKFMVYLQKENIIDESGMPKERFSAEFPKEGPSILRIQQVVRGDSAAYFCASSPNPGGETQYFGPGTRLLVL.

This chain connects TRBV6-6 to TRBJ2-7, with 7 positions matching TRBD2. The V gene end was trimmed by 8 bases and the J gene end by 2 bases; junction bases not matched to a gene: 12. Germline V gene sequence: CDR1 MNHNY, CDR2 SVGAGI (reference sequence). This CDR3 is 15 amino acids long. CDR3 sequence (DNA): TGTGCCAGCGCTCCGCAGGCTGGGGGGGCCTACGAGCAGTACTTC. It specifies CASAPQAGGAYEQYF.

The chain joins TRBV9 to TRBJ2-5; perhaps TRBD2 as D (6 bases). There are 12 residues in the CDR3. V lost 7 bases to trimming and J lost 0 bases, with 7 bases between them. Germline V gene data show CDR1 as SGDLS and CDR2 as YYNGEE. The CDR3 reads CASAGYQETQYF. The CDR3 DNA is TGTGCCAGCGCGGGGTACCAAGAGACCCAGTACTTC. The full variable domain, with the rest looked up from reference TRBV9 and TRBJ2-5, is DSGVTQTPKHLITATGQRVTLRCSPRSGDLSVYWYQQSLDQGLQFLIQYYNGEERAKGNILERFSAQQFPDLHSELNLSSLELGDSALYFCASAGYQETQYFGPGTRLLVL.

CDR3 sequence reads: CASSRDSIIQYF. CDR3 bases: TGTGCCAGCTCACGGGACTCGATTATTCAGTACTTC. The chain links TRBV18 to TRBJ2-4, with D perhaps TRBD2 (6 bases). The V gene's germline CDR1 is KGHSH and CDR2 LQKENI. Deletions cut 4 bases from V and 10 bases from J, with 11 bases between. This CDR3 has 12 amino acids.

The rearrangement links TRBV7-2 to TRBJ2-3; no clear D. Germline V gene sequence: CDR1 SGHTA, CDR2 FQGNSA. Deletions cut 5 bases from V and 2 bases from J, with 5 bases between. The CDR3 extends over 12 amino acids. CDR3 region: CASSQATDTQYF. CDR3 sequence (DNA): TGTGCCAGCAGCCAAGCCACAGATACGCAGTATTTT.

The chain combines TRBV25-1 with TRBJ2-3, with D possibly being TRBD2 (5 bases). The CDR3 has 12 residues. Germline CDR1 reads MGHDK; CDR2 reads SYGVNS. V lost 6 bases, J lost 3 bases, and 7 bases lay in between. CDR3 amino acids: CASSPGTDTQYF. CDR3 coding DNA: TGTGCCAGCAGCCCGGGAACAGATACGCAGTATTTT.

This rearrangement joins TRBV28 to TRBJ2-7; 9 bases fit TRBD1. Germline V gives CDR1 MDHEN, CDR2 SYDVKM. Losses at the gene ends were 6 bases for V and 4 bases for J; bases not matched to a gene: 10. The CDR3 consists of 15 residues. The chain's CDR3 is CASSPGTGKRYEQYF. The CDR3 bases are TGTGCCAGCAGCCCGGGGACAGGGAAGAGGTACGAGCAGTACTTC.

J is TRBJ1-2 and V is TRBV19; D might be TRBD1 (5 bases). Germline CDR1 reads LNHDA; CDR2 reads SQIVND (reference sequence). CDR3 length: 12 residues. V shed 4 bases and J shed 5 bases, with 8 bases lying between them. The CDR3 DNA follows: TGTGCCAGTAGTAGCGACAGATATGGCTACACCTTC. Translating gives CASSSDRYGYTF.

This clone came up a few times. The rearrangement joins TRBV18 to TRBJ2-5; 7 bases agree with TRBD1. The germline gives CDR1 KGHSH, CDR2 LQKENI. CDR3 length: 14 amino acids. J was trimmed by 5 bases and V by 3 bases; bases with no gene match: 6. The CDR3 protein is CASSPNRGRETQYF. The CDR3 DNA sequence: TGTGCCAGCTCACCCAACAGGGGACGGGAGACCCAGTACTTC.

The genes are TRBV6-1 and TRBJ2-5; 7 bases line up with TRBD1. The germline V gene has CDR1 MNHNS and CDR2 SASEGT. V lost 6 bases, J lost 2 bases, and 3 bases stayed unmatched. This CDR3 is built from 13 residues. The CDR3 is CASRRQGQETQYF. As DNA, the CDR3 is TGTGCCAGCAGACGACAGGGTCAAGAGACCCAGTACTTC.